This TCR beta chain was sequenced during a study of response to subunit inactivated influenza vaccine. Broader study findings: Only a handful of new T cells, the authors suggested, are recruited with each seasonal influenza vaccination.

V was cut by 6 bases and J by 4 bases, with 10 bases left in between. Germline CDR1 is MNHEY and CDR2 is SVGEGT. CDR3 length: 13 amino acids. MiXCR, applied by TCRdb to the RT-PCR reads, yields one record per CDR3 protein. The sample carries 650,000 to 800,000 distinct CDR3 sequences, about 15% recorded once. In the case of this clonotype: Antigen unknown.

This receptor was identified in a man aged 45 to 65 who received an inactivated influenza vaccine. Specimen: PBMCs from blood, collected around 14 days before vaccination. This chain joins TRBV6-2 or TRBV6-3 and TRBJ1-5; a possible D gene is TRBD1 (6 bases). The CDR3 spells CASRRQGNQPQHF. CDR3 bases: TGTGCCAGCAGGCGGCAGGGGAATCAGCCCCAGCATTTT.